This entry lists 13 T cell receptor beta chains sequenced from one sample in a study of OX40 agonist ivuxolimab in advanced cancers. The data were produced by immunoSEQ multiplex PCR, yet TCRdb's version contains in-frame clones alone and is incomplete. The table shows some 100,000 clones, with around 93% occurring only once. Here the sequenced sample was CD4+ or CD8+ T cells sorted from blood, taken in a trial of the OX40 agonist ivuxolimab. All receptors come from an adult with an advanced solid tumor such as melanoma, head and neck, liver or kidney cancer.

The rearrangement joins TRBV2 to TRBJ2-1, with D hard to call. The CDR3 has 16 residues. Per germline, CDR1 SNHLY and CDR2 FYNNEI. V was shortened by 0 bases and J by 4 bases, with 13 bases between the two germline ends. CDR3 in amino acids: CASSEAAGWGYNEQFF. In DNA form, the CDR3 reads TGTGCCAGCAGTGAAGCGGCAGGTTGGGGATACAATGAGCAGTTCTTC.

DNA for the CDR3: TGTGCCAGCAGCTTAGGGACTAGCGGGAACTACGAGCAGTACTTC. It is translated as CASSLGTSGNYEQYF. The chain has TRBV7-9 and TRBJ2-7, with 12 bases that match TRBD2. The ends lost 1 base at V and 3 bases at J; junction bases unmatched: 1. CDR3 size: 15 residues. CDR1 SEHNR and CDR2 FQNEAQ come from the germline V gene (reference sequence).

This clone was observed a few times. The chain is built from TRBV19 and TRBJ2-2, with D maybe TRBD1 (5 bases). The V gene lost 5 bases and the J gene lost 1 base, with 8 bases spanning the gap. Germline V gene data show CDR1 as LNHDA and CDR2 as SQIVND (reference sequence). The CDR3 is 14 amino acids. This CDR3 reads CASSPTVNTGELFF. CDR3 coding DNA: TGTGCCAGTAGTCCGACAGTGAACACCGGGGAGCTGTTTTTT.

This clone was picked up one time. The V gene is TRBV4-2, the J gene TRBJ2-3; no clear D gene. Germline CDR1 and CDR2: LGHNA and YNFKEQ. The CDR3 is 16 amino acids. V lost 3 bases, J lost 1 base, and 14 bases lay in between. The CDR3 reads CASSQATVMGTDTQYF. The DNA for the CDR3 is TGTGCCAGCAGCCAGGCTACAGTGATGGGCACAGATACGCAGTATTTT.

This chain uses TRBV18 with TRBJ2-7; D is possibly TRBD2 (6 bases). The CDR3 spans 12 residues. V shed 4 bases and J shed 7 bases, with 11 bases lying between them. CDR1 and CDR2 (germline): KGHSH, LQKENI. CDR3 amino acids: CASSRGLKEQYF. CDR3 nucleotides: TGTGCCAGCTCACGAGGACTAAAGGAGCAGTACTTC.

In this sample, this clone turned up once. The V call is TRBV28, the J call TRBJ1-3; D is possibly TRBD1 (6 bases). The CDR3 loop spans 13 amino acids. V was shortened by 8 bases and J by 4 bases, with 12 bases between the two germline ends. Germline-derived CDR1 and CDR2 are MDHEN and SYDVKM. The CDR3 DNA is TGTGCCAGCTACGACAGGCTAGGAAACACCATATATTTT. It translates to CASYDRLGNTIYF.

CDR3 nucleotide sequence: TGCGCCAGCAGTAAGGTGGGAAGTAACACTGAAGCTTTCTTT. Protein product: CASSKVGSNTEAFF. This chain connects TRBV5-1 to TRBJ1-1; D call uncertain. The V gene lost 5 bases and the J gene lost 2 bases, with 13 bases spanning the gap. Germline CDR1 and CDR2: SGHRS and YFSETQ. There are 14 residues in the CDR3.

Here the CDR3 DNA reads TGTGCCAGCAGCTTAAGGGACAGGAGCTCCTACAATGAGCAGTTCTTC. Translation: CASSLRDRSSYNEQFF. J is TRBJ2-1 and V is TRBV13; 8 bases match TRBD1. CDR3 length: 16 residues. The V gene end was trimmed by 2 bases and the J gene end by 0 bases; junction bases not matched to a gene: 3. From germline, CDR1 is PRHDT and CDR2 FYEKMQ (reference sequence).

The chain is built from TRBV28 and TRBJ1-2; a possible D gene is TRBD1 (5 bases). CDR1 and CDR2 (germline): MDHEN, SYDVKM. The CDR3 is 13 residues long. Trimming left V 5 bases short and J 3 bases short, with 10 bases between. CDR3 loop: CASSPGRYYGYTF. The CDR3 bases are TGTGCCAGCAGTCCGGGACGGTACTATGGCTACACCTTC.

V gene TRBV5-4 combines with J gene TRBJ2-1; D is unclear. CDR1 is SGHNT, CDR2 YYREEE, per germline (reference sequence). V was trimmed by 0 bases and J by 8 bases, leaving 9 bases between them. The CDR3 is 13 amino acids. The CDR3 is CASSLGSTDEQFF. In nucleotides, the CDR3 is TGTGCCAGCAGCTTGGGTAGTACGGATGAGCAGTTCTTC.

The chain joins TRBV18 to TRBJ2-1; 10 bases align to TRBD1. The CDR3 covers 15 residues. V shed 2 bases, J shed 7 bases, and the junction held 5 bases outside the gene matches. CDR1 and CDR2 (germline): KGHSH, LQKENI. The CDR3 DNA reads as TGTGCCAGCTCACCATTGGGACAGGGGAGGAATGAGCAGTTCTTC. Its protein product is CASSPLGQGRNEQFF.

The chain recombines TRBV27 with TRBJ2-1, with 10 nucleotides matching TRBD2. This CDR3 has 15 amino acids. Germline trimming cut 6 bases from V and 4 bases from J; bases unmatched to any gene: 6. Germline values: CDR1 MNHEY, CDR2 SMNVEV (reference sequence). The CDR3 DNA reads TGTGCCAGCAGCCGGGAGCGGGAGGGTTACAATGAGCAGTTCTTC. Translated: CASSREREGYNEQFF.

This chain connects TRBV5-1 to TRBJ1-1; D uncertain. This CDR3 has 13 amino acids. Trimming cost V 5 bases and J 0 bases, with 8 bases left between them. In germline, CDR1 is SGHRS, CDR2 YFSETQ. Here the CDR3 reads CASSEGMNTEAFF. DNA for the CDR3: TGCGCCAGCAGTGAGGGAATGAACACTGAAGCTTTCTTT. The full variable domain, in which reference TRBV5-1 and TRBJ1-1 provide the parts outside the CDR3, is KAGVTQTPRYLIKTRGQQVTLSCSPISGHRSVSWYQQTPGQGLQFLFEYFSETQRNKGNFPGRFSGRQFSNSRSEMNVSTLELGDSALYLCASSEGMNTEAFFGQGTRLTVV.